The source of this T cell receptor (beta chain) is a study of CD8+CD57+ T cells in acquired aplastic anemia. Study-level information: The DNA of sorted CD4+ and CD8+ cells averaged around 3 ug. Study results and limitations: Patients and controls shared roughly 28 CD8+ CDR3 sequences, which appeared highly expressed in patients and within their immunodominant clones.

It was patients with CD8+CD57+ cell expansion by flow cytometry who were chosen for sequencing. Each patient carried a diagnosis of severe acquired aplastic anemia. Sampling of blood occurred while the patients had still received no therapy. According to the study, genomic DNA was the template for TCR beta VDJ and CDR3 profiling. TCRdb independently ran MiXCR on the reads; one entry per CDR3 protein. There are roughly 500,000 distinct CDR3 sequences in the sample; roughly a third occur only once, and 0.8% to 0.85% lies in the top ten. There are 16 residues in the CDR3. Germline V gene data show CDR1 as SGDLS and CDR2 as YYNGEE. The V end was cut by 0 bases, the J end by 3 bases, with 15 bases between. At least ten counts were recorded for this clonotype. The target antigen is unknown.

This TCR derives from a human donor with aplastic anemia. Sequencing used sorted CD4+, CD8+, or CD8+CD57+ T cells (not recorded which) from PBMCs. This chain uses TRBV9 with TRBJ1-2; tentatively, D is TRBD1 (6 bases). The CDR3 sequence: CASSVDRGGLHYGYTF. CDR3 coding DNA: TGTGCCAGCAGCGTAGATAGGGGGGGGCTTCACTATGGCTACACCTTC. The full variable domain, rest sourced from reference TRBV9 and TRBJ1-2, is DSGVTQTPKHLITATGQRVTLRCSPRSGDLSVYWYQQSLDQGLQFLIQYYNGEERAKGNILERFSAQQFPDLHSELNLSSLELGDSALYFCASSVDRGGLHYGYTFGSGTRLTVV.